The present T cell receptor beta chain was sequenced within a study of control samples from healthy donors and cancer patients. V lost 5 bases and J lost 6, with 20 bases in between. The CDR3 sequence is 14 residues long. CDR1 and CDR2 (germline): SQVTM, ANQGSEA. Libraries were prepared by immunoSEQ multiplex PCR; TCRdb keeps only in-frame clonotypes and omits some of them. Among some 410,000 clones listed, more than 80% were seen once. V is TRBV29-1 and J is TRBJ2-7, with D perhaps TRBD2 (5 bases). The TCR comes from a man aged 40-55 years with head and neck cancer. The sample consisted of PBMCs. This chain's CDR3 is CSVQTFTAGGEQYF. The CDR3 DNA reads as TGCAGCGTTCAGACTTTCACTGCGGGCGGCGAGCAGTACTTC.